The next 25 T cell receptor beta chains were all read from a single sample in a study of vaccination effects on CD4 cells after COVID-19. The data were produced by immunoSEQ multiplex PCR, yet TCRdb's version contains in-frame clones alone and is incomplete. The table records 65,000 to 95,000 clones, over 70% of them present only once. Before any sequencing was done, the ViraFEST assay used viral peptide pools to expand antigen-specific CD4+ T cells. Once cultured for nine to ten days, the cells underwent separation to obtain CD4+ T cells. Participants each got two BNT162b2 or mRNA-1273 vaccine doses. These receptors have no known antigen. The specimen was CD4+ T cells from PBMCs cultured with HCoV-OC43 spike peptides, collected after COVID-19 vaccination. Regarding subset: HCoV-OC43 spike overlapping peptide pool stimulation. The source is a human donor who received a COVID-19 vaccine.

V usage is TRBV5-5 and J usage is TRBJ1-6; D uncertain. Trimming removed 0 bases from V and 4 bases from J, with 2 bases in between. This CDR3 region has 13 residues. Germline CDR1 reads SGHKS; CDR2 reads YYEKEE (reference sequence). CDR3 protein: CASSLEYNSPLHF. CDR3 nucleotides: TGTGCCAGCAGCTTGGAGTATAATTCACCCCTCCACTTT.

The chain employs TRBV5-1 and TRBJ2-1; 7 positions agree with TRBD1. The CDR3 has 15 residues. J lost 5 bases, V lost 0 bases, and 5 bases had no gene match. Germline loops: CDR1 SGHRS, CDR2 YFSETQ. The CDR3 sequence: CASSLGRGSNNEQFF. The CDR3 region has the DNA TGCGCCAGCAGCTTGGGCAGGGGGAGCAACAATGAGCAGTTCTTC.

The rearrangement links TRBV28 to TRBJ1-2, with unresolved D. The ends were cut back, 8 bases at V and 3 bases at J, with 19 bases in the middle. Looked up from germline, CDR1 is MDHEN and CDR2 is SYDVKM. CDR3 length: 15 amino acids. CDR3 sequence (DNA): TGTGCCAGCGGGAGATTTGTAGACAAATACTATGGCTACACCTTC. Protein: CASGRFVDKYYGYTF.

V gene TRBV27 combines with J gene TRBJ2-5; D may be TRBD2 (6 bases). The CDR3 contains 14 residues. The V and J ends lost 1 base and 5 bases respectively, with 11 bases between them. Per the germline V gene, CDR1 is MNHEY and CDR2 is SMNVEV (reference sequence). The CDR3 DNA reads as TGTGCCAGCAGTTTATTTGGGGCGGGGGAGACCCAGTACTTC. It yields the protein CASSLFGAGETQYF.

This clone showed up just a few times. V and J are TRBV7-2 and TRBJ1-1, with D perhaps TRBD1 (6 bases). In germline, CDR1 is SGHTA, CDR2 FQGNSA. Trimming left V 7 bases short and J 10 bases short, with 22 bases between. The CDR3 has 14 residues. The DNA of the CDR3 is TGTGCCAGCACACGCCTAAGGCAGGGGCTTCGAGCTTTCTTT. Translation: CASTRLRQGLRAFF.

V is TRBV6-6 and J is TRBJ1-1; D might be TRBD1 (5 bases). The CDR3 is 14 amino acids. Germline loops: CDR1 MNHNY, CDR2 SVGAGI (reference sequence). V was pared by 4 bases and J by 1 base, with 10 bases between. CDR3 coding DNA: TGTGCCAGCAGTTCAGACGGGGGGAACACTGAAGCTTTCTTT. Translating gives CASSSDGGNTEAFF.

The rearrangement links TRBV5-4 to TRBJ2-5; TRBD1 agrees at 11 bases. The CDR3 has 15 amino acids. Germline CDR1 reads SGHNT; CDR2 reads YYREEE (reference sequence). Trimming at V came to 0 bases and at J to 5 bases, leaving 3 bases not matched to a gene. The CDR3 loop is CASSLEGTGGETQYF. In nucleotides, the CDR3 is TGTGCCAGCAGCTTGGAAGGGACAGGGGGGGAGACCCAGTACTTC.

The genes are TRBV28 and TRBJ1-2; D is perhaps TRBD1 (5 bases). This CDR3 is 13 amino acids long. V was trimmed by 3 bases and J by 4 bases, leaving 9 bases between them. Germline V gene lookup returns CDR1 MDHEN and CDR2 SYDVKM. The CDR3 DNA sequence: TGTGCCAGCAGTTTTTCAGGGCCCTATGGCTACACCTTC. This gives the protein CASSFSGPYGYTF.

This sequence joins TRBV5-6 and TRBJ1-1; the D gene is possibly TRBD1 (6 bases). This CDR3 contains 19 residues. Germline-derived CDR1 and CDR2 are SGHDT and YYEEEE. Trimming removed 4 bases from V and 1 base from J, with 26 bases in between. The CDR3 loop reads CASSPDRGRFFVPNTEAFF. In nucleotides, the CDR3 is TGTGCCAGCAGCCCGGACCGGGGGCGCTTCTTTGTGCCGAACACTGAAGCTTTCTTT.

The chain has TRBV19 and TRBJ1-2, with a tentative D call TRBD1 (5 bases). This CDR3 contains 16 residues. V shed 5 bases and J shed 4 bases, with 20 bases lying between them. The germline V gene has CDR1 LNHDA and CDR2 SQIVND (reference sequence). The CDR3 nucleotides read TGTGCCAGTAGTCCAGTATTCTCGGGGGTCCCCTATGGCTACACCTTC. Protein: CASSPVFSGVPYGYTF. Full variable domain (missing parts from reference TRBV19 and TRBJ1-2): DGGITQSPKYLFRKEGQNVTLSCEQNLNHDAMYWYRQDPGQGLRLIYYSQIVNDFQKGDIAEGYSVSREKKESFPLTVTSAQKNPTAFYLCASSPVFSGVPYGYTFGSGTRLTVV.

The chain combines TRBV7-2 with TRBJ2-1, with no clear D. Germline V CDR1 and CDR2: SGHTA, FQGNSA. Trimming shortened V by 3 bases and J by 2 bases, and 8 bases separated the two germline ends. This CDR3 comprises 14 residues. CDR3 amino acids: CASSLSAPYNEQFF. The CDR3 nucleotides read TGTGCCAGCAGCTTGTCAGCCCCCTACAATGAGCAGTTCTTC.

The chain combines TRBV30 with TRBJ2-1; D remains unclear. Germline CDR1 and CDR2: GTSNPN and SVGIG (reference sequence). V lost 4 bases to trimming and J lost 1 base, with 2 bases between them. This CDR3 has 11 amino acids. The chain's CDR3 is CAWTSYNEQFF. In DNA, the CDR3 is TGTGCCTGGACATCCTACAATGAGCAGTTCTTC.

J is TRBJ2-3 and V is TRBV4-1, with 8 bases identical to TRBD2. The CDR3 sequence is 17 residues long. In germline, CDR1 is MGHRA, CDR2 YSYEKL. Unmatched junction bases numbered 6, after V lost 1 base and J lost 0 bases. The CDR3 region has the DNA TGCGCCAGCAGCCAAGTGGGTAGCGGGGATAGCACAGATACGCAGTATTTT. Residues: CASSQVGSGDSTDTQYF.

The chain couples TRBV5-5 to TRBJ2-1; D not resolved. The ends were cut back, 2 bases at V and 7 bases at J, with 7 bases in the middle. This CDR3 comprises 12 residues. CDR1 is SGHKS, CDR2 YYEKEE, per germline (reference sequence). The CDR3 here is CASSLPVNEQFF. The CDR3 nucleotides are TGTGCCAGCAGCTTACCAGTGAATGAGCAGTTCTTC.

The V and J genes are TRBV21-1 and TRBJ2-1; TRBD1, the table's D call, lacks a check against the DNA. TRBV21-1 is a pseudogene segment. The CDR3 is 22 amino acids. Written as DNA, the CDR3 is TGTGCCAGCAGCAAAGCTGGCCCCAGGCAGGGGCCGGGAATCTACCAATACAATGAGCAGTTCTTC. It codes for CASSKAGPRQGPGIYQYNEQFF.

The rearrangement joins TRBV7-3 to TRBJ2-3, with 8 bases lining up with TRBD1. The junction had 2 bases not matched to a gene; V was cut back by 3 bases and J by 0 bases. CDR3 size: 15 residues. Germline V gene data show CDR1 as SGHTA and CDR2 as FQGTGA. CDR3 nucleotide sequence: TGTGCCAGCAGCTTCGACAGGGGAAGCACAGATACGCAGTATTTT. This gives the protein CASSFDRGSTDTQYF.

The gene calls are TRBV3-1 (or the pseudogene TRBV3-2) and TRBJ1-3; 8 positions agree with TRBD1. Germline V gives CDR1 LGHDT, CDR2 YNNKEL (reference sequence). The CDR3 loop spans 17 amino acids. J lost 2 bases, V lost 4 bases, and 10 bases had no gene match. The CDR3 region has the DNA TGTGCCAGCAGCCTTTGGACAGGGAGTTATACTGGAAACACCATATATTTT. It codes for CASSLWTGSYTGNTIYF.

V and J are TRBV5-1 and TRBJ2-5; D uncertain. The V gene's germline CDR1 is SGHRS and CDR2 YFSETQ. Between the trimmed V and J ends, which lost 0 bases and 5 bases, there was a span of 8 bases. The CDR3 is 13 amino acids. The CDR3: CASSLVLKETQYF. The CDR3 DNA reads as TGCGCCAGCAGCTTGGTTTTGAAGGAGACCCAGTACTTC.

This clone was seen a few times. The V gene is TRBV10-3, the J gene TRBJ1-2; possibly TRBD1 for D (5 bases). The CDR3 has 16 amino acids. Germline V lookup: CDR1 ENHRY, CDR2 SYGVKD. V was cut by 2 bases and J by 6 bases, with 19 bases left in between. CDR3 DNA sequence: TGTGCCATCAGTGAGCCGATAACTCTAAACAGGCATGGCTACACCTTC. This gives the protein CAISEPITLNRHGYTF.

The genes are TRBV5-1 and TRBJ2-5; 8 nucleotides agree with TRBD1. In germline, CDR1 is SGHRS, CDR2 YFSETQ. Trimming took 3 bases from V and 9 from J; bases not matched to a gene: 13. The CDR3 runs 15 residues. CDR3 nucleotides: TGCGCCAGCAGCTATGGACAGGGCACGTCTATGGCCCAGTACTTC. Translating gives CASSYGQGTSMAQYF.

This chain connects TRBV18 to TRBJ1-4; D unresolved. The germline V and J ends were trimmed by 3 bases and 10 bases, with 12 bases remaining between them. CDR1 KGHSH and CDR2 LQKENI come from the germline V gene. The CDR3 is 13 amino acids. In nucleotides, the CDR3 is TGTGCCAGCTCACCCCAGGACGCGGGAAAACTGTTTTTT. Encoded protein: CASSPQDAGKLFF.

V usage is TRBV6-5 and J usage is TRBJ2-1; D may be TRBD1 or TRBD2 (5 bases each). V lost 2 bases, J lost 0 bases, and 11 bases lay in between. The CDR3 runs to 16 residues. CDR1 and CDR2 from the germline V gene are MNHEY and SVGAGI. The CDR3, as DNA: TGTGCCAGCAGTTACCTTCGGGGACGCTCCTACAATGAGCAGTTCTTC. Translated: CASSYLRGRSYNEQFF.

The chain employs TRBV28 and TRBJ1-4, with a weak D call TRBD1 (6 bases). Germline CDR1 reads MDHEN; CDR2 reads SYDVKM. The CDR3 contains 14 residues. V gave up 10 bases and J gave up 8 bases, with 20 bases separating them. The CDR3 region is CATTGRTEREKLFF. The CDR3 coding sequence is TGTGCCACTACAGGGAGGACCGAGAGGGAAAAACTGTTTTTT.

The chain has TRBV19 and TRBJ2-2; 7 bases line up with TRBD2. This CDR3 contains 14 residues. With 5 bases clipped from V and 3 bases from J, the junction kept 3 bases outside the gene matches. Germline V gene lookup returns CDR1 LNHDA and CDR2 SQIVND (reference sequence). The CDR3 DNA follows: TGTGCCAGTAGTCGGGACTATTACACCGGGGAGCTGTTTTTT. Residues: CASSRDYYTGELFF.

The rearrangement uses TRBV5-1 and TRBJ2-3; D possibly corresponds to TRBD1 (6 bases). This CDR3 contains 13 residues. Trimming shortened V by 3 bases and J by 6 bases, and 11 bases separated the two germline ends. The germline V gene has CDR1 SGHRS and CDR2 YFSETQ. This CDR3 is CASSYRVGDTQYF. The CDR3 bases are TGCGCCAGCAGCTACAGGGTCGGGGATACGCAGTATTTT. The whole variable domain, remainder taken from reference TRBV5-1 and TRBJ2-3, is KAGVTQTPRYLIKTRGQQVTLSCSPISGHRSVSWYQQTPGQGLQFLFEYFSETQRNKGNFPGRFSGRQFSNSRSEMNVSTLELGDSALYLCASSYRVGDTQYFGPGTRLTVL.